The 23 T cell receptor beta chains reported below all come from one sample, sequenced in a study of CD8 T cells in Susac syndrome. Roughly 0.5 to 1 ug RNA was reverse transcribed with random hexamers. TCRdb recomputed calls from the immunoSEQ multiplex PCR reads with MiXCR, one row per CDR3 protein. Here the sample spans about 200,000 distinct CDR3 sequences, about 95% being singletons. Sequences were obtained from CD4+ T cells from PBMCs. The source is a human donor with multiple sclerosis.

The gene calls are TRBV5-6 and TRBJ1-3; TRBD1 is a possible D gene (6 bases). In germline, CDR1 is SGHDT, CDR2 YYEEEE. This CDR3 is built from 17 residues. V was shortened by 1 base and J by 4 bases, with 18 bases between the two germline ends. The CDR3 protein is CASSLFRSARGGNTIYF. The CDR3 DNA reads as TGTGCCAGCAGCTTGTTTCGTAGTGCCAGGGGAGGAAACACCATATATTTT.

The gene calls are TRBV3-1 and TRBJ1-5; no clear D gene. There are 13 residues in the CDR3. Germline V gene lookup returns CDR1 LGHDT and CDR2 YNNKEL (reference sequence). The ends were cut back, 8 bases at V and 4 bases at J, with 12 bases in the middle. The CDR3 spells CASSLLSNQPQHF. DNA of the CDR3: TGTGCCAGCTCCCTATTAAGTAATCAGCCCCAGCATTTT.

The V call is TRBV6-5, the J call TRBJ1-2; tentatively, D is TRBD1 (5 bases). V was shortened by 10 bases and J by 2 bases, with 17 bases between the two germline ends. This CDR3 is built from 14 residues. Germline CDR1 and CDR2: MNHEY and SVGAGI. CDR3 nucleotides: TGTGCCACCCCGATCGAAAGGGGCAACTATGGCTACACCTTC. Amino acid sequence: CATPIERGNYGYTF.

V and J are TRBV3-1 and TRBJ1-2; D is unresolved. Per germline, CDR1 LGHDT and CDR2 YNNKEL (reference sequence). The CDR3 sequence is 13 residues long. With 1 base removed from V and 0 bases from J, the gap between germline ends came to 3 bases. In DNA form, the CDR3 reads TGTGCCAGCAGCCAAGCCTCTAACTATGGCTACACCTTC. Translated, it gives CASSQASNYGYTF.

The chain is built from TRBV6-5 and TRBJ2-1; TRBD1 is a possible D gene (6 bases). The germline gives CDR1 MNHEY, CDR2 SVGAGI. The CDR3 has 13 residues. The germline V and J ends were trimmed by 7 bases and 9 bases, with 16 bases remaining between them. CDR3 DNA sequence: TGTGCCAGCACCACCCCCACAGGGCGTGAGCAGTTCTTC. Translated, it gives CASTTPTGREQFF.

The chain couples TRBV25-1 to TRBJ2-7, with D tentatively TRBD1 (5 bases). CDR1 MGHDK and CDR2 SYGVNS come from the germline V gene. The CDR3 loop spans 15 amino acids. The V end was cut by 0 bases, the J end by 6 bases, with 15 bases between. The CDR3 bases are TGTGCCAGCAGTGAATATTCAAGCAGGGTTGGCGAGCAGTACTTC. This translates into CASSEYSSRVGEQYF.

The CDR3 sequence: CSVDKTGGTEAFF. Written as DNA, the CDR3 is TGCAGCGTTGATAAGACAGGGGGCACTGAAGCTTTCTTT. This chain links TRBV29-1 with TRBJ1-1; TRBD1 aligns across 9 bases. Per germline, CDR1 SQVTM and CDR2 ANQGSEA. With 3 bases clipped from V and 4 bases from J, the junction kept 3 bases outside the gene matches. This CDR3 has 13 amino acids.

The chain uses TRBV20-1 and TRBJ1-5; TRBD1 might be the D (6 bases). V was trimmed by 6 bases and J by 4 bases, leaving 19 bases between them. Germline lookup yields CDR1 DFQATT and CDR2 SNEGSKA (reference sequence). CDR3 length: 15 amino acids. CDR3 nucleotides: TGCAGTGCCGGTCCCGCGCGGACAGCTAATCAGCCCCAGCATTTT. Translating it yields CSAGPARTANQPQHF.

The V gene is TRBV30, the J gene TRBJ1-1, with 10 bases identical to TRBD1. After removal of 4 bases from V and 4 bases from J, the junction contained 3 bases not matched to a gene. Germline loops: CDR1 GTSNPN, CDR2 SVGIG (reference sequence). The CDR3 runs to 13 residues. CDR3 in amino acids: CAWMRDRGTEAFF. CDR3 nucleotide sequence: TGTGCCTGGATGAGGGACAGGGGCACTGAAGCTTTCTTT.

CDR3 residues: CASSPNRTGSSTDTQYF. CDR3 DNA: TGTGCCAGCTCACCCAACAGGACTGGTTCTAGCACAGATACGCAGTATTTT. The J gene is TRBJ2-3, the V gene TRBV18; D could derive from TRBD1 or TRBD2 (5 bases each). V was cut by 3 bases and J by 0 bases, with 16 bases left in between. The CDR3 covers 17 residues. CDR1 is KGHSH, CDR2 LQKENI, per germline.

This chain connects TRBV2 to TRBJ2-2; D is uncertain. V was cut by 3 bases and J by 5 bases, with 7 bases left in between. The germline CDR1 and CDR2 sequences are SNHLY and FYNNEI. This CDR3 contains 13 residues. CDR3 sequence: CASSDSITGELFF. CDR3 nucleotide sequence: TGTGCCAGCAGTGACTCCATAACCGGGGAGCTGTTTTTT.

This chain uses TRBV20-1 with TRBJ2-1; D may correspond to TRBD1 or TRBD2 (6 bases each). Germline CDR1 DFQATT, CDR2 SNEGSKA (reference sequence). This CDR3 contains 13 residues. V dropped 6 bases and J dropped 1 base, with 10 bases sitting between them. For the CDR3, the DNA is TGCAGTGCACCGGGGGCTTCCTACAATGAGCAGTTCTTC. This gives the protein CSAPGASYNEQFF.

The CDR3 DNA reads TGTGCCAGCAGCCGGAGGGGGGCACCCTATGGCTACACCTTC. Amino acids: CASSRRGAPYGYTF. The chain is built from TRBV7-2 and TRBJ1-2, with D perhaps TRBD1 (6 bases). Trimming left V 5 bases short and J 4 bases short, with 14 bases between. This CDR3 spans 14 amino acids. Germline-derived CDR1 and CDR2 are SGHTA and FQGNSA.

The chain has TRBV2 and TRBJ2-7; D is ambiguous. V lost 5 bases and J lost 1, with 9 bases in between. Germline CDR1 reads SNHLY; CDR2 reads FYNNEI. The CDR3 runs 13 residues. This chain's CDR3 is CASSSDESYEQYF. CDR3 nucleotides: TGTGCCAGCAGTAGCGACGAGTCCTACGAGCAGTACTTC.

This sequence joins TRBV25-1 and TRBJ2-1; 7 bases match TRBD2. This CDR3 region has 15 residues. Germline V gives CDR1 MGHDK, CDR2 SYGVNS. The trim removed 4 bases at V and 0 bases at J, leaving 3 bases unmatched. The CDR3 sequence is CASSAAGSSYNEQFF. The CDR3 DNA reads as TGTGCCAGCAGTGCAGCGGGGAGCTCCTACAATGAGCAGTTCTTC.

This sequence joins TRBV28 and TRBJ1-4; D may be TRBD1 (5 bases). The length of the CDR3 is 13 residues. Trimming cost V 8 bases and J 10 bases, with 17 bases left between them. In germline, CDR1 is MDHEN, CDR2 SYDVKM. The CDR3 reads CASQKEGSSKLFF. The CDR3 DNA follows: TGTGCCAGCCAAAAGGAGGGGTCGTCAAAACTGTTTTTT.

This chain joins TRBV7-9 and TRBJ1-2; weak D call: TRBD1 (6 bases). CDR3 length equals 16 residues. Germline assignment: CDR1 SEHNR and CDR2 FQNEAQ (reference sequence). V lost 8 bases and J lost 2, with 21 bases in between. CDR3 sequence reads: CASRQALGAGNYGYTF. In nucleotides, the CDR3 is TGTGCCAGCCGACAGGCGTTGGGGGCGGGGAACTATGGCTACACCTTC.

The gene calls are TRBV29-1 and TRBJ1-1; a weak D match, TRBD1 (5 bases). CDR3 size: 13 residues. From germline, CDR1 is SQVTM and CDR2 ANQGSEA. V was cut by 1 base and J by 3 bases, with 9 bases left in between. CDR3 nucleotide sequence: TGCAGCGTTGAAGGGGGGTGGGACACTGAAGCTTTCTTT. It translates to CSVEGGWDTEAFF.

This rearrangement joins TRBV6-2 or TRBV6-3 to TRBJ2-5, with unresolved D. Trimming pared 2 bases from V and 3 bases from J, leaving 10 bases between. Per germline, CDR1 MNHEY and CDR2 SVGEGT. CDR3 length: 14 residues. DNA of the CDR3: TGTGCCAGCAGTTACCTCGGACCCGAAGAGACCCAGTACTTC. Amino acid sequence: CASSYLGPEETQYF.

The chain employs TRBV20-1 and TRBJ1-3; 9 bases map to TRBD1. V shed 6 bases, J shed 4 bases, and the junction held 7 bases outside the gene matches. Germline CDR1 is DFQATT and CDR2 is SNEGSKA (reference sequence). CDR3 length: 14 residues. For the CDR3, the DNA is TGCAGTGCCCTACGGACAGGGGACGGAAACACCATATATTTT. Translation: CSALRTGDGNTIYF.

The J gene is TRBJ2-1, the V gene TRBV19; no firm D call. CDR1 and CDR2 (germline): LNHDA, SQIVND (reference sequence). The CDR3 sequence is 11 residues long. V lost 3 bases to trimming and J lost 10 bases, with 7 bases between them. CDR3 region: CASSMMREQFF. DNA for the CDR3: TGTGCCAGTAGTATGATGCGAGAGCAGTTCTTC. Full variable domain (rest looked up from reference TRBV19 and TRBJ2-1): DGGITQSPKYLFRKEGQNVTLSCEQNLNHDAMYWYRQDPGQGLRLIYYSQIVNDFQKGDIAEGYSVSREKKESFPLTVTSAQKNPTAFYLCASSMMREQFFGPGTRLTVL.

The CDR3 DNA follows: TGCAGCGTTGGGACAGGGGATGAAAAACTGTTTTTT. It codes for CSVGTGDEKLFF. This chain connects TRBV29-1 to TRBJ1-4; TRBD1 aligns across 9 bases. CDR3 length: 12 residues. The V gene's germline CDR1 is SQVTM and CDR2 ANQGSEA. With 4 bases clipped from V and 6 bases from J, the junction kept 0 bases outside the gene matches. Full variable domain (outside the CDR3, taken from reference TRBV29-1 and TRBJ1-4): SAVISQKPSRDICQRGTSLTIQCQVDSQVTMMFWYRQQPGQSLTLIATANQGSEATYESGFVIDKFPISRPNLTFSTLTVSNMSPEDSSIYLCSVGTGDEKLFFGSGTQLSVL.

The chain joins TRBV5-4 to TRBJ1-2; maybe TRBD1 (5 bases). This CDR3 has 14 amino acids. Between the trimmed V and J ends, which lost 3 bases and 4 bases, there was a span of 13 bases. Germline CDR1 SGHNT, CDR2 YYREEE (reference sequence). The CDR3 DNA reads as TGTGCCAGCAGCTCCAAATTGACAGTCTATGGCTACACCTTC. It translates to CASSSKLTVYGYTF.